The entry below describes one TCR beta chain. Antigen specificity is unknown. Germline assignment: CDR1 DFQATT and CDR2 SNEGSKA (reference sequence). Trimming pared 3 bases from V and 4 bases from J, leaving 12 bases between. There are 13 residues in the CDR3. The entry originates in a study of vaccination and CD4 T cells after COVID-19. An Oncomine TCR Beta short-read assay was used to sequence the DNA from cultured CD4+ T cells. TCRdb recomputed calls from the PCR reads with MiXCR, one row per CDR3 protein. The data hold under 6,000 distinct CDR3 sequences, with around a fifth observed a single time. Stated treatment: 10-day PBMC culture with coronavirus spike peptide pools or control peptides (ViraFEST assay). IL-2 at 10 IU/ml and peptide pools at about 9.5 ug/ml were added to PBMCs cultured at roughly 2.1 million per well.

The chain joins TRBV20-1 to TRBJ1-2; weak D call: TRBD1 (6 bases). This clonotype was sampled from a human donor who had recovered from COVID-19. The source material was CD4+ T cells from blood, cultured in vitro. The CDR3 sequence is CSARRGGVYGYTF. The CDR3 region has the DNA TGCAGTGCTAGGAGGGGGGGCGTCTATGGCTACACCTTC.